Listed here is a single TCR beta chain. No antigen is known for it. This entry comes from a study of T cell repertoires in cytomegalovirus infection. Across the whole study: Both recently identified HLA-C-restricted and well-studied HLA-B-restricted CMV epitopes were used in the study. From public TCR beta signatures came an indication of both CMV infection and matching HLA type.

The J segment lost 4 bases and the V segment lost 5 bases, leaving 8 bases of the junction unmatched. The CDR3 contains 15 residues. CDR1 is LNHDA, CDR2 SQIVND, per germline (reference sequence). MiXCR, applied by TCRdb to the reads, yields one record per CDR3 protein. The sample yields roughly 350,000 distinct CDR3 sequences, 34% seen once. The sequencing used cultured PBMCs, collected from culture after CMV antigen stimulation. The clonotype comes from a human donor in good health (CMV status not recorded). Some clones in this sample may be carry-over from other donors' samples. The rearrangement joins TRBV19 to TRBJ1-5; 7 bases agree with TRBD1. Here the CDR3 reads CASSPWGQLNQPQHF. CDR3 sequence (DNA): TGTGCCAGTAGTCCCTGGGGACAGTTGAATCAGCCCCAGCATTTT.